This record concerns one TCR beta chain sequence. These data belong to a study of shared clonotypes between healthy human individuals. Across the whole study: The donors, a couple of women and three men, were aged 18 to 49.

Measured with immunoSEQ multiplex PCR; TCRdb has only the in-frame clones, and not every one. The sample comprises roughly 770,000 clones, 96% of which are singletons, and less than 0.25% rests with the top ten. Naive CD8 cells comprised CD45RO-negative, CCR7-positively selected cells, excluding terminally differentiated effector memory CD45RA+ cells. The material sequenced was naive CD8+ T cells sorted from blood. The origin of this receptor is a young man in good health.

The CDR3 loop is CASSLAGQGLNTGELFF. The DNA of the CDR3 is TGTGCCAGCAGCTTAGCAGGACAGGGACTTAACACCGGGGAGCTGTTTTTT. This chain links TRBV7-9 with TRBJ2-2; 8 nucleotides agree with TRBD1. V gave up 0 bases and J gave up 2 bases; unmatched junction bases: 5. Germline-derived CDR1 and CDR2 are SEHNR and FQNEAQ (reference sequence). The CDR3 is 17 amino acids.